This T cell receptor (beta chain) was captured in a study of cytomegalovirus exposure and HLA in healthy donors. It was with 60 Vbeta and 13 Jbeta primers that the PCR ran. Sequencing used immunoSEQ multiplex PCR; TCRdb keeps in-frame clones, though not all of them. The sample includes approximately 99,000 clones, around three quarters of them seen just once. This receptor was obtained from a male donor in good health and CMV-seropositive. Source material: PBMCs.

In DNA form, the CDR3 reads TGTGCCAGTAGTGGTGGTGGCAGGGGGGAAGAAAAACTGTTTTTT. Encoded protein: CASSGGGRGEEKLFF. V is TRBV19 and J is TRBJ1-4; 7 nucleotides match TRBD1. Germline trimming cut 5 bases from V and 8 bases from J; bases unmatched to any gene: 11. This CDR3 is built from 15 residues. Germline assignment: CDR1 LNHDA and CDR2 SQIVND (reference sequence).